This T cell receptor beta chain was recorded in a study of T cell changes during pregnancy in multiple sclerosis. This CDR3 has 16 amino acids. Looked up from germline, CDR1 is SNHLY and CDR2 is FYNNEI. V was trimmed by 6 bases and J by 1 base, leaving 19 bases between them. Measured with immunoSEQ multiplex PCR; TCRdb has only the in-frame clones, and not every one. The repertoire has tens of thousands of clones, 91% of them found once; the top ten carry around 0.5%. In this sample, this clone turned up once. Sequencing used CD4+ T cells from peripheral blood mononuclear cells, obtained in the second trimester of pregnancy. This receptor was obtained from a female donor in good health, enrolled as a control in a pregnancy study. The chain employs TRBV2 and TRBJ2-7, with a possible D match to TRBD2 (5 bases). In DNA, the CDR3 is TGTGCCAGCAGGGCCGACCCGGGGAGAAGATCCTACGAGCAGTACTTC. The encoded protein is CASRADPGRRSYEQYF.